This paragraph reports one TCR beta chain. Antigen unknown. Generated by immunoSEQ multiplex PCR, the TCRdb table keeps only in-frame clones and is missing some. The sample has 150,000 to 200,000 clones; 75% to 95% are singletons. This record comes from a study of cytomegalovirus exposure and HLA in healthy donors. Study outcomes and limitations: Accounts indicate the classifier identified cytomegalovirus status with strong specificity and sensitivity. That first-cohort TCR clusters tended to co-occur in the 90 to 150 validation repertoires was found in a later analysis. Confirmation in vitro established that a few CMV-associated chains were specific for CMV antigens. Cytomegalovirus-associated status was assigned to some 160 TCR beta chains.

The V end lost 4 bases, the J end lost 6 bases, and 10 bases lay between the germline ends. Germline V gene data show CDR1 as LGHNA and CDR2 as YSLEER. The CDR3 sequence is 13 residues long. This receptor was obtained from a woman aged 18-29 years in good health and CMV-seropositive. The chain links TRBV4-3 to TRBJ2-1; maybe TRBD1 (6 bases). The sample comprised PBMCs. The CDR3 protein is CASSPRGGNEQFF. The CDR3 DNA is TGCGCCAGCAGCCCCCGAGGGGGCAATGAGCAGTTCTTC.